This entry concerns a single T cell receptor (beta chain). Donors in the study were healthy people who gave bone marrow. This record belongs to a study of cytomegalovirus exposure and HLA in healthy donors. The PCR had 60 Vbeta and 13 Jbeta primers. Here immunoSEQ multiplex PCR was the method, and the copy in TCRdb shows in-frame clones only, minus some. In the table there are 150,000 to 200,000 clones, 80% of which are singletons. The sample consisted of PBMCs. This clonotype was obtained from a girl between 5 and 17 years old in good health and CMV-seropositive.

CDR3 loop: CASSSPGYEQYF. CDR3 DNA sequence: TGTGCCAGCAGCTCGCCCGGTTACGAGCAGTACTTC. The rearrangement links TRBV5-4 to TRBJ2-7, with D hard to call. The V end lost 3 bases, the J end lost 4 bases, and 8 bases lay between the germline ends. The CDR3 runs to 12 residues. The germline V gene encodes CDR1 SGHNT and CDR2 YYREEE (reference sequence).